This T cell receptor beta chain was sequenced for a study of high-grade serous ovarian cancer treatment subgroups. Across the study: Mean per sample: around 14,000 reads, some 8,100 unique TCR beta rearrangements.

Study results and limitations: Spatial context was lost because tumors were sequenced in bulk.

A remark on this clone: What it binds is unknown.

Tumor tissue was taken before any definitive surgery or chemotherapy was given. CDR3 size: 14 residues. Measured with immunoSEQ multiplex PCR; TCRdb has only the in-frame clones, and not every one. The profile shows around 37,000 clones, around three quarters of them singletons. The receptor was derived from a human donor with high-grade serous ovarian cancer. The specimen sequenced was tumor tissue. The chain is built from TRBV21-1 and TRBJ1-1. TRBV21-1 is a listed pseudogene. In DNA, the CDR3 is TGTGCCAGCACCCAAGGAGTGGAGAACACTGAAGCTTTCTTT. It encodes CASTQGVENTEAFF.